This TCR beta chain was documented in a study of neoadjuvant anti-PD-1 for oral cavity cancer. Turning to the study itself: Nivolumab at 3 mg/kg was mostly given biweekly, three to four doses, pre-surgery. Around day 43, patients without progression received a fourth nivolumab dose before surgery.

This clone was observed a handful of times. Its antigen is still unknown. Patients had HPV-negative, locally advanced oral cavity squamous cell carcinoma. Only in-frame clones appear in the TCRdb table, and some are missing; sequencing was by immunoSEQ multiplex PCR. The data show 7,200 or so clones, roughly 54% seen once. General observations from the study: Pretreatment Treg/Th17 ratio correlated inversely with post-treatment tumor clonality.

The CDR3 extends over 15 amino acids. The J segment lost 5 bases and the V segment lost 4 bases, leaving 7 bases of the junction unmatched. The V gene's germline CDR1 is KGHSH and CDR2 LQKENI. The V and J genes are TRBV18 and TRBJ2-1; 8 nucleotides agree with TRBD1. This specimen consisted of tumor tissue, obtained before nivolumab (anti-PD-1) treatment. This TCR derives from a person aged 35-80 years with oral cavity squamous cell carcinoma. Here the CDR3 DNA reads TGTGCCAGCTCACAAGGGACAGGTTTCAACAATGAGCAGTTCTTC. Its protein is CASSQGTGFNNEQFF.